This T cell receptor (beta chain) was found in a study of CD8+ T cells in alopecia areata. Whole-study findings and limits: Scalp clonality, together with expanded CD8+ clones among the top 100, fell significantly with tofacitinib. For lesional scalp, especially alopecia totalis/universalis, clonality was higher than in normal scalp.

Regarding this clone: Its matching antigen is unknown.

Treatment specified: oral pan-JAK inhibitor, 5-10 mg twice daily. Cell sorting on a FACSAria was used to separate CD4+ and CD8+ T cells from the PBMCs. Extraction and reverse transcription of RNA yielded cDNA as the sequencing template. Sequencing used immunoSEQ multiplex PCR; TCRdb keeps in-frame clones, though not all of them. The sample holds some 190,000 clones; roughly 66% are singletons and the top ten take 1%. Germline values: CDR1 SEHNR, CDR2 FQNEAQ (reference sequence). V lost 5 bases to trimming and J lost 4 bases; unmatched junction nucleotides: 9. CDR3 length: 15 residues. The material sequenced was CD4+ T cells sorted from blood, taken at week 24, from a patient treated with tofacitinib. The TCR originated in a human donor with alopecia areata. The chain uses TRBV7-9 and TRBJ2-7; 9 positions match TRBD1. In nucleotides, the CDR3 is TGTGCCAGCAGCCCGCTGGGACAGGGTCCTTACGAGCAGTACTTC. Its translation is CASSPLGQGPYEQYF.